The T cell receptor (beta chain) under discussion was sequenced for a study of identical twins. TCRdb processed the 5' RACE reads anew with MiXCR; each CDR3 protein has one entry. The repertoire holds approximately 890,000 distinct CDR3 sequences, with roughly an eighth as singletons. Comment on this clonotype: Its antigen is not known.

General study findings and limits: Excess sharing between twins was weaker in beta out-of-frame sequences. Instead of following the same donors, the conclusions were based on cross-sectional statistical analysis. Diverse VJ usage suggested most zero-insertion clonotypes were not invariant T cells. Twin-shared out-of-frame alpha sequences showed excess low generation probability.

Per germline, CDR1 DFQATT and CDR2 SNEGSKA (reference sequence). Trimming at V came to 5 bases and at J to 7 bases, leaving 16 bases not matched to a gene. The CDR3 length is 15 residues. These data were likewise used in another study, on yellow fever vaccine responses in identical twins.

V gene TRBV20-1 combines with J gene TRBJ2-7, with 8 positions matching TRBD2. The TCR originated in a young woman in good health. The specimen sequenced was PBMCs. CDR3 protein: CSAHRGVAGSWEQYF. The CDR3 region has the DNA TGCAGTGCTCACCGCGGAGTAGCGGGGAGCTGGGAGCAGTACTTC.